A selection of T cell receptor beta chains follows, all from one sample in a study of technical replicates of blood from a handful of donors. Assay: immunoSEQ multiplex PCR; the TCRdb copy retains only in-frame clones and omits some. The sample lists 45,000 to 60,000 clones, about nine tenths occurring once. The sequencing sample was made of PBMCs. These receptor sequences come from a human donor in good health. Some clones in this sample may be carry-over from other donors' samples. Both conserved end residues are part of each CDR3. The order of the fields is J gene, V gene, CDR3 protein.

j_gene: TRBJ2-5
v_gene: TRBV5-6
CDR3aa: CASSFSGMRETQYF

j_gene: TRBJ2-1
v_gene: TRBV6-5
CDR3aa: CASRKRLAGVDEQFF

j_gene: TRBJ1-1
v_gene: TRBV5-1
CDR3aa: CASRAGLGDTEAFF

j_gene: TRBJ2-7
v_gene: TRBV5-1
CDR3aa: CASSSGGTTYEQYF

j_gene: TRBJ2-3
v_gene: TRBV6-5
CDR3aa: CASSYFGRVDTQYF

j_gene: TRBJ1-2
v_gene: TRBV19
CDR3aa: CASSIRGGESNYGYTF

j_gene: TRBJ2-7
v_gene: TRBV7-2
CDR3aa: CASSLGSGFYEQYF

j_gene: TRBJ1-6
v_gene: TRBV4-1
CDR3aa: CASSHLDRDSPLHF

j_gene: TRBJ1-1
v_gene: TRBV30
CDR3aa: CAWSPGQGAPAFF

j_gene: TRBJ2-1
v_gene: TRBV14
CDR3aa: CASSQQLAGAYNEQFF

j_gene: TRBJ1-1
v_gene: TRBV21-1
CDR3aa: CASSKDRQGSPEDTEAFF

j_gene: TRBJ1-2
v_gene: TRBV5-8
CDR3aa: CASSTYGYTF

j_gene: TRBJ2-5
v_gene: TRBV7-9
CDR3aa: CASSLGATAQETQYF

j_gene: TRBJ1-3
v_gene: TRBV7-3
CDR3aa: CASSLERGNTIYF

j_gene: TRBJ2-2
v_gene: TRBV7-9
CDR3aa: CASSSNKPGTGELFF

j_gene: TRBJ2-1
v_gene: TRBV7-6
CDR3aa: CASSLAGDSNEQFF

j_gene: TRBJ1-3
v_gene: TRBV30
CDR3aa: CACLSGTGYFSSGNTIYF

j_gene: TRBJ2-2
v_gene: TRBV11-2
CDR3aa: CASTTGGPPSGRELFF

j_gene: TRBJ1-1
v_gene: TRBV7-8
CDR3aa: CASSGDYRANTEAFF

j_gene: TRBJ2-5
v_gene: TRBV5-5
CDR3aa: CASSLGGTRGETQYF

j_gene: TRBJ1-2
v_gene: TRBV4-1
CDR3aa: CASSPRTGSGYTF

j_gene: TRBJ2-5
v_gene: TRBV28
CDR3aa: CASSLSQIQETQYF

j_gene: TRBJ1-2
v_gene: TRBV5-4
CDR3aa: CASSLDRGIYGYTF

j_gene: TRBJ1-2
v_gene: TRBV4-3
CDR3aa: CASSQGGLAGGYTF

j_gene: TRBJ2-7
v_gene: TRBV18
CDR3aa: CASSPTGTGGPYEQYF

j_gene: TRBJ1-2
v_gene: TRBV4-2
CDR3aa: CASSQDPGSPHYGYTF

j_gene: TRBJ2-6
v_gene: TRBV4-1
CDR3aa: CASSHRVVRDSPSSGANVLTF

j_gene: TRBJ1-2
v_gene: TRBV19
CDR3aa: CASSMSTGQGYTF

j_gene: TRBJ1-4
v_gene: TRBV4-1
CDR3aa: CASSQADREAEKLFF

j_gene: TRBJ1-1
v_gene: TRBV5-1
CDR3aa: CASSWITEDTEAFF

j_gene: TRBJ2-4
v_gene: TRBV6-5
CDR3aa: CASSYSITPGGIQYF

j_gene: TRBJ2-1
v_gene: TRBV4-3
CDR3aa: CASSQESLGGAYNEQFF

j_gene: TRBJ1-1
v_gene: TRBV20-1
CDR3aa: CSASLNTEAFF

j_gene: TRBJ2-5
v_gene: TRBV7-2
CDR3aa: CASSRTYRETQYF

j_gene: TRBJ1-5
v_gene: TRBV7-6
CDR3aa: CASSLEPGNQPQHF

j_gene: TRBJ2-2
v_gene: TRBV29-1
CDR3aa: CSVTPGNGELFF

j_gene: TRBJ2-7
v_gene: TRBV6-1
CDR3aa: CASHARASGSGEQYF

j_gene: TRBJ1-3
v_gene: TRBV9
CDR3aa: CASSVDPSSGNTIYF

j_gene: TRBJ2-7
v_gene: TRBV7-7
CDR3aa: CASSHGPSYEQYF

j_gene: TRBJ2-1
v_gene: TRBV4-2
CDR3aa: CASSGTSGGVKSSYNEQFF